This TCR beta chain was captured in a study of blood T cell repertoires in COVID-19. Study context: The origin of the acute and convalescent COVID-19 samples was the United States, Italy and Spain. The analysed material was cDNA or gDNA that came from T cells, B-cell-depleted T cells, or PBMCs.

CDR1 SGHRS and CDR2 YFSETQ come from the germline V gene. V lost 5 bases and J lost 0; bases outside the gene matches: 7. The CDR3 sequence is 15 residues long. Original handling: By means of reference gene primer amplification, nucleated cell counts were estimated. Libraries were prepared by immunoSEQ multiplex PCR; TCRdb keeps only in-frame clonotypes and omits some of them. That table furnishes V, J and clone size, whereas the DNA furnished D and trimming. Here the sample spans tens of thousands of clones, 75% to 90% being singletons. The clonotype was recovered from a woman aged 70 to 79 with acute or convalescent COVID-19. The J gene is TRBJ1-1, the V gene TRBV5-1; 7 nucleotides match TRBD1. Sequencing was done on a sample of peripheral blood. As DNA, the CDR3 is TGCGCCAGCAGTAGGACAGGAAACCTGAACACTGAAGCTTTCTTT. It translates to CASSRTGNLNTEAFF.